The 29 T cell receptor beta chains below all came from one sample that was sequenced in a study of cytomegalovirus exposure and HLA in healthy donors. In the PCR, 60 Vbeta and 13 Jbeta primers were used. TCRdb's table, derived via immunoSEQ multiplex PCR, lists solely in-frame clones and lacks some. The repertoire holds approximately 190,000 clones, around three quarters seen once, with 1.5% to 2% in the top ten. The sequenced sample was PBMCs. The source of these receptors is a woman in her twenties or thirties in good health and CMV-seronegative.

The rearrangement uses TRBV7-8 and TRBJ2-5; 10 bases agree with TRBD2. The germline gives CDR1 SGHVS, CDR2 FQNEAQ. There are 16 residues in the CDR3. The J segment lost 4 bases and the V segment lost 5 bases, leaving 10 bases of the junction unmatched. This chain's CDR3 is CASSINPSGSRETQYF. As DNA, the CDR3 is TGTGCCAGCAGCATCAACCCTAGCGGGAGTCGAGAGACCCAGTACTTC.

This rearrangement joins TRBV5-1 to TRBJ2-7; 7 bases fit TRBD2. The CDR3 runs to 15 residues. Germline CDR1 is SGHRS and CDR2 is YFSETQ. V was clipped by 4 bases and J by 5 bases; unmatched bases: 12. The CDR3 sequence: CASSHGAGEVDEQYF. The CDR3, as DNA: TGCGCCAGCAGCCACGGGGCGGGAGAGGTCGACGAGCAGTACTTC.

The CDR3 loop reads CASSPLSGRGNTGELFF. The DNA for the CDR3 is TGTGCCAGCAGCCCTCTCTCAGGCAGGGGGAACACCGGGGAGCTGTTTTTT. The chain joins TRBV11-2 to TRBJ2-2; perhaps TRBD1 as D (6 bases). V lost 5 bases and J 1 base, leaving 17 bases between the germline ends. This CDR3 comprises 17 residues. Per germline, CDR1 SGHAT and CDR2 FQNNGV.

This clone was recorded only once. The V gene is TRBV7-2, the J gene TRBJ2-3; weak D call: TRBD2 (5 bases). The ends were cut back, 1 base at V and 1 base at J, with 9 bases in the middle. Per germline, CDR1 SGHTA and CDR2 FQGNSA. The CDR3 spans 15 residues. The DNA of the CDR3 is TGTGCCAGCAGCTTAGGGCCGGAGGGCACAGATACGCAGTATTTT. Amino acid sequence: CASSLGPEGTDTQYF.

This clone was counted between two and nine times. The chain couples TRBV10-3 to TRBJ1-3; weak D call: TRBD1 (5 bases). This CDR3 is built from 18 residues. The germline V and J ends were trimmed by 0 bases and 0 bases, with 15 bases remaining between them. CDR1 is ENHRY and CDR2 is SYGVKD in the germline V gene. CDR3 nucleotides: TGTGCCATCAGTGAGTCGGGGCTGCTCGGACCCTCTGGAAACACCATATATTTT. It encodes CAISESGLLGPSGNTIYF.

The chain joins TRBV7-2 to TRBJ2-7; TRBD2 might be the D (5 bases). CDR3 length equals 14 residues. CDR1 and CDR2 from the germline V gene are SGHTA and FQGNSA. V lost 5 bases to trimming and J lost 6 bases, with 17 bases between them. CDR3 amino acids: CASSPPGSLGEQYF. As DNA, the CDR3 is TGTGCCAGCAGCCCTCCGGGGAGTTTGGGCGAGCAGTACTTC.

This sequence joins TRBV4-2 and TRBJ1-4; TRBD1 is a possible D gene (5 bases). Looked up from germline, CDR1 is LGHNA and CDR2 is YNFKEQ. Trimming took off 0 bases at V and 3 bases at J, with 11 bases between the two ends. This CDR3 spans 16 amino acids. CDR3 sequence reads: CASSQERTGANEKLFF. CDR3 sequence (DNA): TGTGCCAGCAGCCAAGAAAGAACAGGTGCTAATGAAAAACTGTTTTTT.

This sequence joins TRBV2 and TRBJ2-1, with D unclear. This CDR3 is built from 13 residues. Per germline, CDR1 SNHLY and CDR2 FYNNEI. V was clipped by 3 bases and J by 3 bases, with 6 bases between them. The CDR3 DNA reads TGTGCCAGCAGTGACCCAGTCTACAATGAGCAGTTCTTC. Protein product: CASSDPVYNEQFF.

The V call is TRBV4-3, the J call TRBJ2-1; TRBD2 aligns across 8 bases. V shed 5 bases and J 5 bases; nucleotides not matched to a gene: 14. Germline CDR1 and CDR2: LGHNA and YSLEER. CDR3 length: 17 residues. CDR3 loop: CASSDGLAGGGHNEQFF. CDR3 bases: TGCGCCAGCAGCGACGGACTAGCCGGGGGCGGGCACAATGAGCAGTTCTTC.

The genes are TRBV5-1 and TRBJ2-2, with D perhaps TRBD2 (6 bases). The CDR3 loop spans 14 amino acids. CDR1 and CDR2 (germline): SGHRS, YFSETQ. V lost 6 bases, J lost 4 bases, and 13 bases lay in between. The CDR3 coding sequence is TGCGCCAGCAATACGGGGGAGCCCACCGGGGAGCTGTTTTTT. Its translation: CASNTGEPTGELFF.

The chain uses TRBV5-1 and TRBJ2-2; 9 bases map to TRBD2. Unmatched junction bases numbered 11, after V lost 4 bases and J lost 7 bases. The CDR3 totals 16 residues. Germline values: CDR1 SGHRS, CDR2 YFSETQ. The CDR3 protein is CASSPPAGGRGGELFF. The CDR3 coding sequence is TGCGCCAGCAGCCCTCCGGCTGGCGGGAGGGGCGGGGAGCTGTTTTTT. Full variable domain (remainder filled in from reference TRBV5-1 and TRBJ2-2): KAGVTQTPRYLIKTRGQQVTLSCSPISGHRSVSWYQQTPGQGLQFLFEYFSETQRNKGNFPGRFSGRQFSNSRSEMNVSTLELGDSALYLCASSPPAGGRGGELFFGEGSRLTVL.

J is TRBJ2-6 and V is TRBV9, with 7 bases identical to TRBD1. The CDR3 runs to 16 residues. Germline assignment: CDR1 SGDLS and CDR2 YYNGEE. V was pared by 3 bases and J by 3 bases, with 6 bases of the junction left unmatched. Written as DNA, the CDR3 is TGTGCCAGCAGCGACGGAAGGGGGCGTGGGGCCAACGTCCTGACTTTC. It encodes CASSDGRGRGANVLTF. Looking up the rest from reference TRBV9 and TRBJ2-6 gives the full variable domain: DSGVTQTPKHLITATGQRVTLRCSPRSGDLSVYWYQQSLDQGLQFLIQYYNGEERAKGNILERFSAQQFPDLHSELNLSSLELGDSALYFCASSDGRGRGANVLTFGAGSRLTVL.

This clone has a handful of counts. V and J are TRBV15 and TRBJ1-5; 10 positions match TRBD1. Unmatched junction bases numbered 6, after V lost 1 base and J lost 6 bases. Germline CDR1 and CDR2: LNHNV and YYDKDF (reference sequence). This CDR3 region has 16 residues. The CDR3 loop is CATSRGDRGAGQPQHF. The CDR3 DNA sequence: TGTGCCACCAGCAGAGGGGACAGGGGCGCCGGTCAGCCCCAGCATTTT.

This clone was counted only a few times. The V call is TRBV7-6, the J call TRBJ2-7; D perhaps matches TRBD2 (5 bases). Germline CDR1 reads SGHVS; CDR2 reads FNYEAQ. This CDR3 is built from 13 residues. The germline V and J ends were trimmed by 3 bases and 2 bases, with 8 bases remaining between them. CDR3 nucleotide sequence: TGTGCCAGCAGCTTGGAGGACCCCTACGAGCAGTACTTC. Translation: CASSLEDPYEQYF.

The chain carries TRBV27 and TRBJ2-3; D ambiguous. V lost 5 bases and J lost 1, with 7 bases in between. CDR1 and CDR2 (germline): MNHEY, SMNVEV (reference sequence). The CDR3 is made up of 13 amino acids. The CDR3 DNA reads as TGTGCCAGCAGTCCGGTCGGCACAGATACGCAGTATTTT. Translating gives CASSPVGTDTQYF.

The CDR3 DNA reads as TGTGCCAGCAGCTGGTCAGGGGGCCATCGCGATACGCAGTATTTT. Residues: CASSWSGGHRDTQYF. This rearrangement joins TRBV7-3 to TRBJ2-3; TRBD1 matches at 8 bases. The CDR3 has 15 residues. The V segment lost 4 bases and the J segment 6 bases; nucleotides outside the gene matches: 9. CDR1 SGHTA and CDR2 FQGTGA come from the germline V gene.

The gene calls are TRBV9 and TRBJ2-1; a possible D gene is TRBD2 (6 bases). The CDR3 is 18 amino acids. The germline V and J ends were trimmed by 2 bases and 0 bases, with 18 bases remaining between them. CDR1 and CDR2 from the germline V gene are SGDLS and YYNGEE. In nucleotides, the CDR3 is TGTGCCAGCAGCGTGCGGGACCCGGGACTCAACTCCTACAATGAGCAGTTCTTC. Protein sequence: CASSVRDPGLNSYNEQFF.

The rearrangement links TRBV5-8 to TRBJ2-7; 9 bases map to TRBD2. Germline V gene lookup returns CDR1 SGHTS and CDR2 YDEGEE. The CDR3 extends over 15 amino acids. Trimming at V came to 2 bases and at J to 0 bases, leaving 3 bases not matched to a gene. CDR3 in DNA: TGTGCCAGCAGCTTTTCAGCGGGAGGCTCCTACGAGCAGTACTTC. Residues: CASSFSAGGSYEQYF.

This clone is a singleton in its sample. This chain uses TRBV10-1 with TRBJ2-2; no reliable D call. Looked up from germline, CDR1 is WNHNN and CDR2 is SYGVQD (reference sequence). V lost 7 bases, J lost 2 bases, and 2 bases lay in between. The CDR3 is 11 residues long. CDR3 residues: CASINTGELFF. The CDR3 nucleotides read TGCGCCAGCATAAACACCGGGGAGCTGTTTTTT.

The CDR3 DNA reads TGTGCCAGCAGTTACTCGTCAGGGTATTATGGCTACACCTTC. Amino acids: CASSYSSGYYGYTF. The gene calls are TRBV6-5 and TRBJ1-2; D is perhaps TRBD1 (5 bases). V lost 0 bases to trimming and J lost 5 bases, with 10 bases between them. This CDR3 region has 14 residues. CDR1 and CDR2 from the germline V gene are MNHEY and SVGAGI.

The rearrangement joins TRBV15 to TRBJ2-1, with D unresolved. Trimming left V 3 bases short and J 1 base short, with 13 bases between. This CDR3 is 16 amino acids long. CDR1 and CDR2 from the germline V gene are LNHNV and YYDKDF (reference sequence). The CDR3 loop is CATSSPAAYSYNEQFF. The DNA for the CDR3 is TGTGCCACCAGCAGCCCGGCGGCGTATTCCTACAATGAGCAGTTCTTC.

The chain recombines TRBV4-1 with TRBJ1-5, with 10 bases lining up with TRBD1. The CDR3 spans 16 residues. With 3 bases clipped from V and 3 bases from J, the junction kept 5 bases outside the gene matches. Germline V gene data show CDR1 as MGHRA and CDR2 as YSYEKL. The CDR3 loop reads CASSQGQGPANQPQHF. CDR3 nucleotide sequence: TGCGCCAGCAGCCAGGGACAGGGGCCCGCCAATCAGCCCCAGCATTTT.

This sequence joins TRBV27 and TRBJ1-2, with D unclear. Deletions cut 3 bases from V and 5 bases from J, with 10 bases between. In germline, CDR1 is MNHEY, CDR2 SMNVEV (reference sequence). CDR3 length equals 13 residues. CDR3 sequence reads: CASSFRGTYGYTF. As DNA, the CDR3 is TGTGCCAGCAGTTTTCGCGGAACATATGGCTACACCTTC.

This clone turned up a few times. This chain uses TRBV7-2 with TRBJ2-1; D is possibly TRBD1 (5 bases). Between the trimmed V and J ends, which lost 2 bases and 7 bases, there was a span of 15 bases. Germline V lookup: CDR1 SGHTA, CDR2 FQGNSA. CDR3 size: 15 residues. The CDR3: CASSLTTGRVNEQFF. The CDR3 coding sequence is TGTGCCAGCAGCTTAACAACTGGCAGGGTAAATGAGCAGTTCTTC.

The V call is TRBV5-8, the J call TRBJ2-5; 7 positions agree with TRBD2. The DNA end is more similar to TRBJ2-7, so the J call may be wrong. The CDR3 is 16 residues long. In germline, CDR1 is SGHTS, CDR2 YDEGEE. The CDR3 nucleotides are TGTGCCAGCAGCTTGGGGCTAGCGGATCACACCTACGAGCAGTACTTC. It translates to CASSLGLADHTYEQYF.

This clone was observed once. This chain joins TRBV9 and TRBJ2-5; a possible D gene is TRBD2 (6 bases). V shed 0 bases and J shed 4 bases, with 13 bases lying between them. This CDR3 is 15 amino acids long. Per the germline V gene, CDR1 is SGDLS and CDR2 is YYNGEE. The CDR3 DNA follows: TGTGCCAGCAGCGTAGGGGCGGGGTCCGGAGAGACCCAGTACTTC. This gives the protein CASSVGAGSGETQYF.

This clone was detected a few times. The chain is built from TRBV4-1 and TRBJ2-2; a possible D gene is TRBD2 (7 bases). V lost 3 bases, J lost 1 base, and 15 bases lay in between. CDR3 size: 17 residues. Germline V gene lookup returns CDR1 MGHRA and CDR2 YSYEKL. DNA for the CDR3: TGCGCCAGCAGCCAGGGGGGGGCACGGGGGAACACCGGGGAGCTGTTTTTT. Its protein is CASSQGGARGNTGELFF.

The chain combines TRBV2 with TRBJ1-2; D unresolved. Trimming took off 6 bases at V and 7 bases at J, with 12 bases between the two ends. The CDR3 sequence is 12 residues long. The germline V gene encodes CDR1 SNHLY and CDR2 FYNNEI. CDR3 residues: CASRQAAGGYTF. Written as DNA, the CDR3 is TGTGCCAGCAGGCAGGCCGCGGGTGGCTACACCTTC.

This sequence joins TRBV21-1 and TRBJ1-2; the DNA was not used to check the table's D call, TRBD1. TRBV21-1 is recorded as a pseudogene. This CDR3 is 16 amino acids long. The CDR3, as DNA: TGTGCCAGCAGCACGCCAGGTGGTATAGGGGGCGAGGGCTACACCTTC. Residues: CASSTPGGIGGEGYTF.